Detailed here is one T cell receptor beta chain. The data were produced by immunoSEQ multiplex PCR, yet TCRdb's version contains in-frame clones alone and is incomplete. The sample lists 200,000 to 300,000 clones, 85% to 95% seen once, with around 0.58% in the top ten. This specimen comes from a study of T cell responses to AZD1222 COVID-19 vaccine. V trimming: 6 bases; J trimming: 6 bases; junction bases outside the gene matches: 2. The CDR3 loop spans 13 amino acids. Germline CDR1 is MNHEY and CDR2 is SMNVEV (reference sequence). Sequenced here: peripheral blood, sampled on day 0 of AZD1222 vaccination. The sequence was collected from an adult in good health. The gene calls are TRBV27 and TRBJ1-5; 10 positions match TRBD1. The CDR3 DNA follows: TGTGCCAGCAGCGGGGACAGGGGTCAGCCCCAGCATTTT. Its protein is CASSGDRGQPQHF.